The following is a TCR beta chain sequence with its context. This record comes from a study of T cell responses to AZD1222 COVID-19 vaccine. TCRdb keeps only in-frame clones here, not all; method: immunoSEQ multiplex PCR. The repertoire includes tens of thousands of clones, about 90% of them detected once, and 15% to 20% sits in the top ten. The CDR3 loop spans 13 amino acids. J gave up 5 bases and V 6 bases, and 5 bases lay outside the gene matches. From germline, CDR1 is MNHEY and CDR2 SVGAGI. V and J are TRBV6-5 and TRBJ2-7; TRBD1 matches 9 bases. The source of this sequence is an adult in good health. The input for sequencing was peripheral blood, taken on day 0 of AZD1222 vaccination. The CDR3 nucleotides read TGTGCCAGCAGGACAGGGGGGTATGACGAGCAGTACTTC. Translated: CASRTGGYDEQYF.